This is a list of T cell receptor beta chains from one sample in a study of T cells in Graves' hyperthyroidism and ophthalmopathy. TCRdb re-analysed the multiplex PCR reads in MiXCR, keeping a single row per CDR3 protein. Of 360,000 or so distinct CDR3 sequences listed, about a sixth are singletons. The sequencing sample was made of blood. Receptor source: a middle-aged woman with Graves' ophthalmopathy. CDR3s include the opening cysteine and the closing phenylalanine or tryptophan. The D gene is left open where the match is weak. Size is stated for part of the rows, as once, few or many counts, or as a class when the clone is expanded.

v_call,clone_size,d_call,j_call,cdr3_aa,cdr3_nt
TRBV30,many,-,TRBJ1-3,CAYTTVDSGNTIYF,TGTGCCTATACGACGGTAGACTCTGGAAACACCATATATTTT
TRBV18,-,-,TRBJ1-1,CASSIDSTEAFF,TGTGCCAGCTCAATCGACAGTACTGAAGCTTTCTTT
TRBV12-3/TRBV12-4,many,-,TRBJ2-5,CASSLSRGLQETQYF,TGTGCCAGCAGTTTAAGTCGGGGGCTTCAAGAGACCCAGTACTTC
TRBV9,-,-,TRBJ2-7,CASSVGGALEMDYEQYF,TGTGCCAGCAGCGTAGGGGGGGCCCTAGAGATGGACTACGAGCAGTACTTC
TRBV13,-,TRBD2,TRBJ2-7,CASSPGTSGTIWF,TGTGCCAGCAGCCCCGGGACTAGCGGGACTATTTGGTTC
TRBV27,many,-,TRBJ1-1,CASSPRQSNTEAFF,TGTGCCAGCAGTCCCCGACAGTCTAACACTGAAGCTTTCTTT
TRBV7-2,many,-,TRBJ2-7,CASSLGAGRYEQYF,TGTGCCAGCAGCTTAGGGGCAGGCCGCTACGAGCAGTACTTC
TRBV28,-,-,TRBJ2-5,CASRGGREMETQYF,TGTGCCAGCAGGGGGGGCCGGGAAATGGAGACCCAGTACTTC
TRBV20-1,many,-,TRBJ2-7,CSARGVQGGYEQYF,TGCAGTGCTAGAGGAGTACAGGGGGGGTACGAGCAGTACTTC
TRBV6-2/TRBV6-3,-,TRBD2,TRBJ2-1,CASSYSTSGSWNEQFF,TGTGCCAGCAGTTACTCGACTAGCGGGAGTTGGAATGAGCAGTTCTTC
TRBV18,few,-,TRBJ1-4,CASSPGSNEKLFF,TGTGCCAGCTCACCAGGGTCAAATGAAAAACTGTTTTTT
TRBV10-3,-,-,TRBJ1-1,CAISEPNTEAFF,TGTGCCATCAGTGAGCCAAACACTGAAGCTTTCTTT
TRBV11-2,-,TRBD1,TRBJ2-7,CASSRTGGETYEQYF,TGTGCCAGCAGCCGGACAGGGGGCGAGACCTACGAGCAGTACTTC
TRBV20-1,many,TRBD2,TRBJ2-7,CSATLAGTSYEQYF,TGCAGTGCTACCCTAGCGGGGACCTCCTACGAGCAGTACTTC
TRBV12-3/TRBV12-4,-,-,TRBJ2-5,CASSLVASKYAQYF,TGTGCCAGCAGTTTAGTGGCAAGCAAGTACGCCCAGTACTTC
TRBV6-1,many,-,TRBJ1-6,CASRRRAGPTRNSPLHF,TGTGCCAGCAGGCGAAGAGCAGGTCCAACCCGGAATTCACCCCTCCACTTT
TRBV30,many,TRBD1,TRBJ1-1,CAWSVNRGAFF,TGTGCCTGGAGTGTAAACAGGGGGGCTTTCTTT
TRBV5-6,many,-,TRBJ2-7,CASSLFTGTLEQYF,TGTGCCAGCAGCTTGTTTACTGGGACATTAGAGCAGTACTTC
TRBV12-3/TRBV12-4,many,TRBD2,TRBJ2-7,CASRPSGAPYEQYF,TGTGCCAGCAGACCTAGCGGGGCCCCCTACGAGCAGTACTTC
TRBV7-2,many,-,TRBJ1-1,CASSLATFGTTNTEAFF,TGTGCCAGCAGCTTAGCCACTTTCGGGACAACGAACACTGAAGCTTTCTTT
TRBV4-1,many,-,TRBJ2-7,CASSHLQGGNYEQYF,TGCGCCAGCAGCCACTTACAGGGAGGGAACTACGAGCAGTACTTC
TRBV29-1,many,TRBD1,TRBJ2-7,CSAQTGGRNEQYF,TGCAGCGCTCAAACAGGGGGCAGGAACGAGCAGTACTTC
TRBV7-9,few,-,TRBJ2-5,CASSLFSEETQYF,TGTGCCAGCAGCTTATTCTCAGAAGAGACCCAGTACTTC
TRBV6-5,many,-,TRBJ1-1,CASSYSRGRRITEAFF,TGTGCCAGCAGTTACTCTCGGGGGCGACGAATCACTGAAGCTTTCTTT
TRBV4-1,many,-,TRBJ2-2,CASSQRTQEGELFF,TGCGCCAGCAGCCAACGGACACAGGAAGGGGAGCTGTTTTTT
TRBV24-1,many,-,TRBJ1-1,CATSVPLNTEAFF,TGTGCCACCAGTGTACCCCTTAACACTGAAGCTTTCTTT
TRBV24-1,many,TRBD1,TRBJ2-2,CATSDQTGGRTGELFF,TGTGCCACCAGTGACCAGACAGGGGGCAGGACCGGGGAGCTGTTTTTT